Listed here is a single T cell receptor beta chain. Antigen specificity is unknown. The data belong to a study of beta chain features in type 1 diabetes. General study results and limits: For patients, the naive, central memory and Treg TCRB repertoires appeared more alike than for healthy donors. Fewer junction insertions and more nucleotide deletions appeared in type 1 diabetes patients.

Sequenced material consisted of expressed TCRB transcripts (all of the isolated RNA was reverse transcribed). TCRdb keeps only in-frame clones here, not all; method: immunoSEQ multiplex PCR. Seen here are fewer than 650,000 clones, 15% to 19% observed once, and the top ten hold about 0.097%. The V end was cut by 4 bases, the J end by 7 bases, with 24 bases between. Germline V gene lookup returns CDR1 SGDLS and CDR2 YYNGEE. The CDR3 totals 16 residues. Sorting with CD45RO/CCR7/CD25/CD127/CD95/CD27 yielded naive, central memory, regulatory and stem-like memory CD4+ cells. This TCR derives from a man younger than 35 in good health. The J gene is TRBJ2-7, the V gene TRBV9, with a weak D call TRBD2 (7 bases). Sequencing input: naive CD4+ T cells from blood. CDR3 nucleotides: TGTGCCAGCAGCCCAGGAGGGGGACTAAATCGCAGAGAGCAGTACTTC. Its protein is CASSPGGGLNRREQYF.